This TCR beta chain comes out of a study of CD8 T cells in Susac syndrome. The V gene's germline CDR1 is MNHEY and CDR2 SMNVEV (reference sequence). The CDR3 has 9 residues. The germline V and J ends were trimmed by 8 bases and 7 bases, with 6 bases remaining between them. After extraction with the RNeasy kit, roughly 0.45 to 1 ug of the RNA was reverse transcribed using random hexamers. TCRdb redid the calling of the immunoSEQ multiplex PCR reads with MiXCR, one entry per CDR3 protein. The data contain 130,000 to 150,000 distinct CDR3 sequences, over 85% of them singletons. V usage is TRBV27 and J usage is TRBJ2-7; possibly TRBD1 for D (5 bases). The sequencing input was CD8+ T cells from PBMCs. This clonotype was obtained from a human donor in good health. CDR3: CASGAEQYF. Written as DNA, the CDR3 is TGTGCCAGCGGGGCAGAGCAGTACTTC.